One sample yielded the 15 T cell receptor beta chains listed below, sequenced in a study of human T cells and chemical hapten exposure. RNA extraction used unfractionated whole blood as the source of total RNA. TCRdb passed the 5' RACE reads through MiXCR, listing each CDR3 protein once. Among over 70,000 distinct CDR3 sequences listed, around 15% were seen once. Every receptor here comes from a female donor in good health.

This rearrangement joins TRBV6-1 to TRBJ1-1, with D tentatively TRBD1 (6 bases). From germline, CDR1 is MNHNS and CDR2 SASEGT. The germline V and J ends were trimmed by 7 bases and 3 bases, with 12 bases remaining between them. The CDR3 contains 13 residues. In DNA, the CDR3 is TGTGCCAGCACCCCAGGGGACTACACTGAAGCTTTCTTT. This encodes CASTPGDYTEAFF.

This clonotype was counted a few times. The CDR3 is CSKTGGNTDTQYF. CDR3 nucleotide sequence: TGCAGCAAGACAGGGGGTAACACAGATACGCAGTATTTT. This chain connects TRBV20-1 to TRBJ2-3, with 9 bases that match TRBD1. Germline lookup yields CDR1 DFQATT and CDR2 SNEGSKA (reference sequence). This CDR3 spans 13 amino acids.

This clonotype was detected a few times. The chain joins TRBV12-3 or TRBV12-4 to TRBJ1-1; 8 positions match TRBD1. With 5 bases clipped from V and 1 base from J, the junction kept 3 bases outside the gene matches. CDR3 length: 14 amino acids. CDR3: CASSPGGANTEAFF. As DNA, the CDR3 is TGTGCCAGCAGTCCAGGGGGCGCGAACACTGAAGCTTTCTTT.

This sequence joins TRBV23-1 and TRBJ2-3; D uncertain. TRBV23-1 is sorted into the ORF group, with uncertain function. This CDR3 spans 19 amino acids. Trimming removed 8 bases at V and 0 bases at J, with 27 bases between. The CDR3 nucleotides read TGCGCCAGCCACCCCCCGCCGGGCCCCTTTCTTTCTAGCACAGATACGCAGTATTTT. Protein sequence: CASHPPPGPFLSSTDTQYF.

The chain links TRBV5-1 to TRBJ2-5; D not resolved. Germline assignment: CDR1 SGHRS and CDR2 YFSETQ. CDR3 size: 15 residues. V was shortened by 3 bases and J by 9 bases, with 21 bases between the two germline ends. CDR3 protein: CASSSDPTLSSAQYF. The CDR3 DNA sequence: TGCGCCAGCAGCTCGGACCCCACCCTCTCGTCGGCCCAGTACTTC.

This sequence joins TRBV11-1 and TRBJ2-4, with a weak D call TRBD2 (6 bases). Germline V lookup: CDR1 SGHAT, CDR2 FQDESV (reference sequence). The CDR3 is 12 residues long. V shed 4 bases and J shed 14 bases, with 15 bases lying between them. Here the CDR3 DNA reads TGTGCCAGCAGCTCAGGAACGGGAGATAAGTACTTC. Its protein is CASSSGTGDKYF.

This clonotype was counted at least ten times. This rearrangement joins TRBV20-1 to TRBJ1-2; 7 bases fit TRBD1. The CDR3 has 12 amino acids. Germline V CDR1 and CDR2: DFQATT, SNEGSKA (reference sequence). V dropped 4 bases and J dropped 12; count of bases not matched to a gene: 11. The CDR3 protein is CSAMTGSLIHTF. CDR3 nucleotides: TGCAGTGCTATGACAGGGAGTTTGATACACACCTTC.

The V call is TRBV29-1, the J call TRBJ2-3, with D possibly matching TRBD2 (6 bases). Germline CDR1 SQVTM, CDR2 ANQGSEA. Trimming cost V 4 bases and J 2 bases, with 22 bases left between them. This CDR3 has 17 amino acids. Here the CDR3 DNA reads TGCAGCGTTGTTCCTGTCGGGGACGGGAGTTACACAGATACGCAGTATTTT. Translation gives CSVVPVGDGSYTDTQYF.

This clonotype was picked up a small number of times. V gene TRBV20-1 combines with J gene TRBJ1-1; maybe TRBD1 (5 bases). CDR1 is DFQATT, CDR2 SNEGSKA, per germline (reference sequence). The CDR3 has 12 amino acids. The V end lost 5 bases, the J end lost 8 bases, and 15 bases lay between the germline ends. The CDR3 is CSARPGGDEAFF. For the CDR3, the DNA is TGCAGTGCTCGCCCCGGGGGAGACGAAGCTTTCTTT.

The chain couples TRBV18 to TRBJ2-1, with 8 bases identical to TRBD2. V lost 3 bases and J lost 0; bases outside the gene matches: 4. Per the germline V gene, CDR1 is KGHSH and CDR2 is LQKENI. This CDR3 is 16 amino acids long. CDR3 region: CASSPRSGSSYNEQFF. DNA of the CDR3: TGTGCCAGCTCACCTAGGAGCGGGAGCTCCTACAATGAGCAGTTCTTC.

The table lists this clonotype with a few counts. The chain combines TRBV7-9 with TRBJ1-1; D not resolved. In germline, CDR1 is SEHNR, CDR2 FQNEAQ (reference sequence). Deletions cut 5 bases from V and 4 bases from J, with 11 bases between. The CDR3 is 13 amino acids. The CDR3 region is CASSNGPGTEAFF. Written as DNA, the CDR3 is TGTGCCAGCAGCAACGGACCGGGCACTGAAGCTTTCTTT. Combining the CDR3 with reference TRBV7-9 and TRBJ1-1 gives the whole variable domain DTGVSQNPRHKITKRGQNVTFRCDPISEHNRLYWYRQTLGQGPEFLTYFQNEAQLEKSRLLSDRFSAERPKGSFSTLEIQRTEQGDSAMYLCASSNGPGTEAFFGQGTRLTVV.

This clonotype was counted only a few times. The rearrangement links TRBV9 to TRBJ2-1; either TRBD1 or TRBD2 may supply D (5 bases each). V was shortened by 0 bases and J by 7 bases, with 17 bases between the two germline ends. The CDR3 runs to 16 residues. Germline V CDR1 and CDR2: SGDLS, YYNGEE. The CDR3 protein is CASSVGPGTDFNEQFF. In DNA form, the CDR3 reads TGTGCCAGCAGCGTAGGGCCCGGGACGGACTTTAATGAGCAGTTCTTC.

In this sample, this clonotype turned up a few times. The rearrangement links TRBV4-1 to TRBJ2-5; D ambiguous. The CDR3 spans 14 residues. The germline V and J ends were trimmed by 2 bases and 1 base, with 8 bases remaining between them. Germline CDR1 reads MGHRA; CDR2 reads YSYEKL. CDR3 sequence reads: CASSQIGVQETQYF. As DNA, the CDR3 is TGCGCCAGCAGCCAAATCGGCGTCCAAGAGACCCAGTACTTC.

This rearrangement joins TRBV19 to TRBJ2-5, with D tentatively TRBD1 (6 bases). CDR3 length equals 13 residues. The ends were cut back, 5 bases at V and 1 base at J, with 8 bases in the middle. Germline CDR1 is LNHDA and CDR2 is SQIVND (reference sequence). The DNA for the CDR3 is TGTGCCAGTAGTGGACAGATCCAAGAGACCCAGTACTTC. It translates to CASSGQIQETQYF.

This clonotype came up once. The V call is TRBV6-4, the J call TRBJ1-2; D might be TRBD1 (5 bases). The CDR3 loop spans 13 amino acids. CDR1 and CDR2 (germline): MRHNA, SNTAGT. V was cut by 3 bases and J by 8 bases, with 13 bases left in between. DNA for the CDR3: TGTGCCAGCAGTGAGACAGACTTCGAGGGCTACACCTTC. Translation gives CASSETDFEGYTF.